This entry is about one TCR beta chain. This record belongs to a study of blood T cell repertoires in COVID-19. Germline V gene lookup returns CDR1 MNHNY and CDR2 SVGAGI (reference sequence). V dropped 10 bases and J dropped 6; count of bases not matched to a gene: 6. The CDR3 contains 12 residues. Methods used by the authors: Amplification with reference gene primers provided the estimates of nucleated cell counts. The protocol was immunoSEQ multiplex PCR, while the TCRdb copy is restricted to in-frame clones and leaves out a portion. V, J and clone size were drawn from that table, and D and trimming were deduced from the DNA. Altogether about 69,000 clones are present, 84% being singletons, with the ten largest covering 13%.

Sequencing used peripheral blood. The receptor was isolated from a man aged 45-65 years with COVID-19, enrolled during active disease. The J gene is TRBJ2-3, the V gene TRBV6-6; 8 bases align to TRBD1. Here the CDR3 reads CAIGQGADTQYF. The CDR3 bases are TGTGCCATAGGACAGGGTGCCGATACGCAGTATTTT.